This entry features one TCR beta chain sequence. The data originate from a study of T cell responses to AZD1222 COVID-19 vaccine. Germline lookup yields CDR1 SGDLS and CDR2 YYNGEE. The CDR3 length is 16 residues. V was cut by 3 bases and J by 0 bases, with 13 bases left in between. Sequenced by immunoSEQ multiplex PCR; TCRdb stores in-frame clones only, minus some. The repertoire includes 95,000 to 150,000 clones, around 92% of them detected once, and under 1.2% sits in the top ten. The rearrangement links TRBV9 to TRBJ2-1; D might be TRBD2 (6 bases). The source of this sequence is an adult in good health. The sample consisted of peripheral blood, taken on day 0 of AZD1222 vaccination. CDR3: CASSGVAESSYNEQFF. The CDR3 nucleotides read TGTGCCAGCAGCGGAGTAGCGGAAAGCTCCTACAATGAGCAGTTCTTC.